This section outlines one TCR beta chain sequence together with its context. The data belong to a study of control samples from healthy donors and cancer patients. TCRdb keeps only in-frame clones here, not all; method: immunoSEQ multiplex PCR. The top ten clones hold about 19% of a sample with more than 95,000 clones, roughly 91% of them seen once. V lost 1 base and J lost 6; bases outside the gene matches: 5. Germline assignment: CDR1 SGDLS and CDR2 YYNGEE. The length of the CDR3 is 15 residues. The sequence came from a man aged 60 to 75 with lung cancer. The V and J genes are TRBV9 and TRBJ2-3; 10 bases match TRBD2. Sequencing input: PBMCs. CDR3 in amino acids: CASSVQAGGADTQYF. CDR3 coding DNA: TGTGCCAGCAGCGTACAAGCGGGGGGGGCCGATACGCAGTATTTT. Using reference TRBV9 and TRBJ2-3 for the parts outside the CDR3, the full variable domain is DSGVTQTPKHLITATGQRVTLRCSPRSGDLSVYWYQQSLDQGLQFLIQYYNGEERAKGNILERFSAQQFPDLHSELNLSSLELGDSALYFCASSVQAGGADTQYFGPGTRLTVL.